Presented here are 22 T cell receptor beta chains from one specimen sequenced in a study of cytomegalovirus exposure and HLA in healthy donors. The method was immunoSEQ multiplex PCR; TCRdb's version includes in-frame clones alone and lacks a portion of them. The sample carries about 150,000 clones, more than 85% recorded once. Sequencing used PBMCs. The receptors here all came from a man between 18 and 29 years old in good health and CMV-seronegative.

The chain couples TRBV14 to TRBJ2-1; tentative D call: TRBD1 (6 bases). Germline assignment: CDR1 SGHDN and CDR2 FVKESK. The CDR3 runs to 15 residues. With 5 bases removed from V and 2 bases from J, the gap between germline ends came to 13 bases. CDR3 loop: CASSNRVGAYNEQFF. CDR3 coding DNA: TGTGCCAGCAGCAACAGGGTGGGGGCCTACAATGAGCAGTTCTTC.

The chain recombines TRBV30 with TRBJ1-2; D possibly corresponds to TRBD1 (6 bases). Germline values: CDR1 GTSNPN, CDR2 SVGIG (reference sequence). This CDR3 region has 15 residues. Trimming stripped 4 bases from V and 4 bases from J, with 19 bases between. CDR3 protein: CAWKSLDSDFYGYTF. In DNA, the CDR3 is TGTGCCTGGAAATCTTTGGACAGCGACTTCTATGGCTACACCTTC.

The rearrangement joins TRBV7-2 to TRBJ2-3; 9 bases fit TRBD1. The CDR3 sequence is 14 residues long. Germline assignment: CDR1 SGHTA and CDR2 FQGNSA. The trim removed 5 bases at V and 4 bases at J, leaving 4 bases unmatched. This chain's CDR3 is CASSPGQGPDTQYF. The CDR3 DNA sequence: TGTGCCAGCAGCCCGGGACAGGGACCAGATACGCAGTATTTT. Looking up the rest from reference TRBV7-2 and TRBJ2-3 gives the full variable domain: GAGVSQSPSNKVTEKGKDVELRCDPISGHTALYWYRQSLGQGLEFLIYFQGNSAPDKSGLPSDRFSAERTGGSVSTLTIQRTQQEDSAVYLCASSPGQGPDTQYFGPGTRLTVL.

The chain uses TRBV5-4 and TRBJ2-5; no firm D call. The germline CDR1 and CDR2 sequences are SGHNT and YYREEE (reference sequence). V shed 4 bases and J shed 1 base, with 11 bases lying between them. This CDR3 contains 14 residues. The DNA of the CDR3 is TGTGCCAGCAGCCCCTCTGGCGGCCAAGAGACCCAGTACTTC. Residues: CASSPSGGQETQYF.

The chain employs TRBV19 and TRBJ1-2; 7 bases are a match to TRBD1. This CDR3 is built from 14 residues. Per germline, CDR1 LNHDA and CDR2 SQIVND (reference sequence). V shed 6 bases, J shed 0 bases, and the junction held 4 bases outside the gene matches. The DNA for the CDR3 is TGTGCCAGTAGCCGGACAGGTTCTAACTATGGCTACACCTTC. This sequence encodes CASSRTGSNYGYTF. The whole variable domain, remainder taken from reference TRBV19 and TRBJ1-2, is DGGITQSPKYLFRKEGQNVTLSCEQNLNHDAMYWYRQDPGQGLRLIYYSQIVNDFQKGDIAEGYSVSREKKESFPLTVTSAQKNPTAFYLCASSRTGSNYGYTFGSGTRLTVV.

The gene calls are TRBV7-2 and TRBJ2-1; D unresolved. The CDR3 covers 12 residues. With 4 bases removed from V and 9 bases from J, the gap between germline ends came to 10 bases. CDR1 is SGHTA and CDR2 is FQGNSA in the germline V gene. CDR3 amino acids: CASSYVEIEQFF. CDR3 in DNA: TGTGCCAGCAGCTACGTGGAGATTGAGCAGTTCTTC.

This clone has a single count. This chain connects TRBV6-6 to TRBJ1-1; D is undetermined. The CDR3 contains 14 residues. Trimming left V 7 bases short and J 1 base short, with 13 bases between. Per the germline V gene, CDR1 is MNHNY and CDR2 is SVGAGI (reference sequence). The CDR3 loop is CASTREGKNTEAFF. The CDR3 DNA reads as TGTGCCAGCACCCGTGAGGGTAAGAACACTGAAGCTTTCTTT.

The V call is TRBV14, the J call TRBJ2-5, with 11 bases lining up with TRBD2. This CDR3 has 14 residues. CDR1 and CDR2 (germline): SGHDN, FVKESK. Trimming at V came to 4 bases and at J to 5 bases, leaving 3 bases not matched to a gene. The chain's CDR3 is CASSPTSGGETQYF. Written as DNA, the CDR3 is TGTGCCAGCAGCCCAACTAGCGGGGGTGAGACCCAGTACTTC.

V is TRBV7-2 and J is TRBJ1-4; 9 bases are shared with TRBD1. This CDR3 region has 15 residues. Germline V gene sequence: CDR1 SGHTA, CDR2 FQGNSA. J lost 8 bases, V lost 5 bases, and 9 bases had no gene match. CDR3 bases: TGTGCCAGCAGCCCAACAGGGGGCAATGAAGAAAAACTGTTTTTT. Its translation: CASSPTGGNEEKLFF.

This chain connects TRBV4-2 to TRBJ2-3; TRBD2 aligns across 16 bases. The CDR3 length is 21 residues. Germline V lookup: CDR1 LGHNA, CDR2 YNFKEQ. Trimming removed 4 bases from V and 3 bases from J; junction bases left unmatched: 16. The CDR3 nucleotides are TGTGCCAGCAGCCCGGATTGGGGACTAGCGGGAGGGCCCTCGGGGACAGATACGCAGTATTTT. Amino acid sequence: CASSPDWGLAGGPSGTDTQYF.

The rearrangement uses TRBV27 and TRBJ2-3, with 9 bases that match TRBD1. V shed 6 bases, J shed 2 bases, and the junction held 6 bases outside the gene matches. Germline CDR1 MNHEY, CDR2 SMNVEV (reference sequence). This CDR3 comprises 15 residues. The CDR3 is CASRPRDRDTDTQYF. CDR3 coding DNA: TGTGCCAGCAGACCCCGGGACAGGGACACAGATACGCAGTATTTT.

V usage is TRBV7-9 and J usage is TRBJ1-6, with D unclear. The V gene lost 1 base and the J gene lost 5 bases, with 9 bases spanning the gap. The V gene's germline CDR1 is SEHNR and CDR2 FQNEAQ (reference sequence). The length of the CDR3 is 15 residues. CDR3 DNA: TGTGCCAGCAGCTTAGACACCTTCCATAATTCACCCCTCCACTTT. Protein: CASSLDTFHNSPLHF.

The chain recombines TRBV7-3 with TRBJ1-6; 11 nucleotides line up with TRBD1. The junction had 5 bases not matched to a gene; V was cut back by 3 bases and J by 10 bases. CDR1 SGHTA and CDR2 FQGTGA come from the germline V gene. This CDR3 is built from 15 residues. CDR3 DNA: TGTGCCAGCAGCTTCTCCGGGACAGGGGGGTCACCCCTCCACTTT. Amino acids: CASSFSGTGGSPLHF.

This clone has only one observation. The CDR3 region has the DNA TGTGCCAGCAGCCCGAAACCAAATGGGGGGGGCTATGGCTACACCTTC. It translates to CASSPKPNGGGYGYTF. The chain links TRBV7-8 to TRBJ1-2, with a possible D match to TRBD1 (5 bases). V lost 5 bases and J lost 4, with 20 bases in between. The CDR3 length is 16 residues. Germline V gives CDR1 SGHVS, CDR2 FQNEAQ.

The chain has TRBV5-1 and TRBJ2-5; D uncertain. The CDR3 spans 15 residues. The germline V and J ends were trimmed by 4 bases and 1 base, with 14 bases remaining between them. The germline gives CDR1 SGHRS, CDR2 YFSETQ. The CDR3 is CASSKTQSAQETQYF. Written as DNA, the CDR3 is TGCGCCAGCAGCAAGACACAATCCGCCCAAGAGACCCAGTACTTC. The whole variable domain, filled in from reference TRBV5-1 and TRBJ2-5, reads KAGVTQTPRYLIKTRGQQVTLSCSPISGHRSVSWYQQTPGQGLQFLFEYFSETQRNKGNFPGRFSGRQFSNSRSEMNVSTLELGDSALYLCASSKTQSAQETQYFGPGTRLLVL.

This clone was seen once. The chain combines TRBV29-1 with TRBJ1-6; D may be TRBD1 (6 bases). Germline values: CDR1 SQVTM, CDR2 ANQGSEA. The germline V and J ends were trimmed by 6 bases and 2 bases, with 11 bases remaining between them. The CDR3 has 14 residues. CDR3 coding DNA: TGCAGCGTCCGGACAGAAGCCTATAATTCACCCCTCCACTTT. Translating it yields CSVRTEAYNSPLHF.

The rearrangement uses TRBV7-8 and TRBJ2-1, with TRBD1 matching 7 bases. CDR3 length: 18 residues. V lost 5 bases, J lost 0 bases, and 13 bases stayed unmatched. Germline values: CDR1 SGHVS, CDR2 FQNEAQ. CDR3 protein: CASSHDTNRGRSYNEQFF. CDR3 bases: TGTGCCAGCAGCCATGACACTAACAGGGGCCGCTCCTACAATGAGCAGTTCTTC.

The DNA of the CDR3 is TGTGCCAGCGGGTTAGCGGGAGTGTATGAGACCCAGTACTTC. This encodes CASGLAGVYETQYF. The rearrangement uses TRBV27 and TRBJ2-5; 9 bases agree with TRBD2. CDR3 length equals 14 residues. Germline V lookup: CDR1 MNHEY, CDR2 SMNVEV (reference sequence). V shed 8 bases, J shed 5 bases, and the junction held 9 bases outside the gene matches.

The chain has TRBV7-6 and TRBJ1-2; 8 bases agree with TRBD1. J was trimmed by 4 bases and V by 5 bases; bases with no gene match: 12. This CDR3 is built from 16 residues. Germline-derived CDR1 and CDR2 are SGHVS and FNYEAQ. CDR3 DNA sequence: TGTGCCAGCAGCATGGGACAGGCATCAACGGGCTATGGCTACACCTTC. Amino acids: CASSMGQASTGYGYTF.

The CDR3 is CASSAGADEKLFF. CDR3 nucleotides: TGTGCCAGCAGCGCAGGGGCCGATGAAAAACTGTTTTTT. The chain recombines TRBV9 with TRBJ1-4, with a possible D match to TRBD1 (6 bases). V was pared by 3 bases and J by 6 bases, with 9 bases between. Germline values: CDR1 SGDLS, CDR2 YYNGEE. This CDR3 region has 13 residues.

This clone was found once. This CDR3 is CSVDTAQGSENYGYTF. CDR3 nucleotides: TGCAGCGTAGACACGGCCCAGGGAAGCGAAAACTATGGCTACACCTTC. The chain recombines TRBV29-1 with TRBJ1-2, with D possibly being TRBD1 (5 bases). This CDR3 spans 16 amino acids. Trimming took off 6 bases at V and 2 bases at J, with 22 bases between the two ends. Germline V lookup: CDR1 SQVTM, CDR2 ANQGSEA.

The rearrangement uses TRBV18 and TRBJ2-5, with D hard to call. The length of the CDR3 is 15 residues. Trimming shortened V by 3 bases and J by 5 bases, and 16 bases separated the two germline ends. Germline V gene sequence: CDR1 KGHSH, CDR2 LQKENI. The CDR3 region is CASSPPSATKETQYF. DNA of the CDR3: TGTGCCAGCTCACCCCCGAGCGCGACCAAGGAGACCCAGTACTTC.